The 18 T cell receptor beta chains reported below all come from one sample, sequenced in a study of shared clonotypes between healthy human individuals. Produced via immunoSEQ multiplex PCR; TCRdb's table is partial and in-frame only. Of approximately 2.3 million clones in the sample, approximately 93% are singletons; the top ten hold roughly 0.36%. The sequenced sample consisted of naive CD4+ T cells from PBMCs. Subset of the sample: CD45RA+ positively selected. These receptors originate from a man aged 18 to 35 in good health. Some clones in this sample may be carry-over from other donors' samples.

The chain uses TRBV7-2 and TRBJ2-3, with 12 bases fitting TRBD2. Trimming at V came to 3 bases and at J to 3 bases, leaving 10 bases not matched to a gene. Per the germline V gene, CDR1 is SGHTA and CDR2 is FQGNSA. This CDR3 region has 18 residues. The CDR3 DNA is TGTGCCAGCAGCTTGACCCCGGGACTAGCGGGTTGGACAGATACGCAGTATTTT. Translated: CASSLTPGLAGWTDTQYF.

V and J are TRBV6-6 and TRBJ1-1; maybe TRBD1 (5 bases). Trimming pared 2 bases from V and 0 bases from J, leaving 13 bases between. Germline V CDR1 and CDR2: MNHNY, SVGAGI (reference sequence). This CDR3 has 16 amino acids. As DNA, the CDR3 is TGTGCCAGCAGTTACCGTTTCGACAGAATGAACACTGAAGCTTTCTTT. It encodes CASSYRFDRMNTEAFF.

This clone has just one count. The V gene is TRBV7-2, the J gene TRBJ2-3, with 10 bases that match TRBD1. This CDR3 contains 16 residues. Trimming took 5 bases from V and 0 from J; bases not matched to a gene: 5. Germline-derived CDR1 and CDR2 are SGHTA and FQGNSA. This CDR3 reads CASSPRQGASTDTQYF. The CDR3 DNA reads TGTGCCAGCAGCCCCCGACAGGGGGCAAGCACAGATACGCAGTATTTT.

The chain recombines TRBV5-1 with TRBJ2-5; D may be TRBD2 (5 bases). V shed 4 bases and J shed 5 bases, with 15 bases lying between them. The CDR3 spans 14 residues. The germline V gene encodes CDR1 SGHRS and CDR2 YFSETQ. The DNA of the CDR3 is TGCGCCAGCAGCCTAAGCTCACGAGGGGAGACCCAGTACTTC. Translated, it gives CASSLSSRGETQYF.

For the CDR3, the DNA is TGTGCCAGCAGCGGGAGCTCCTACAATGAGCAGTTCTTC. This encodes CASSGSSYNEQFF. V is TRBV11-2 and J is TRBJ2-1; tentative D call: TRBD2 (5 bases). V was clipped by 5 bases and J by 0 bases, with 5 bases between them. CDR3 length equals 13 residues. The V gene's germline CDR1 is SGHAT and CDR2 FQNNGV.

J is TRBJ2-1 and V is TRBV5-1; tentatively, D is TRBD2 (6 bases). V was pared by 0 bases and J by 8 bases, with 15 bases between. Looked up from germline, CDR1 is SGHRS and CDR2 is YFSETQ. The CDR3 sequence is 15 residues long. The CDR3 region has the DNA TGCGCCAGCAGCTTGGGACTAGTTATTGCCGATGAGCAGTTCTTC. The encoded protein is CASSLGLVIADEQFF. Together with reference TRBV5-1 and TRBJ2-1, the CDR3 gives the full variable domain: KAGVTQTPRYLIKTRGQQVTLSCSPISGHRSVSWYQQTPGQGLQFLFEYFSETQRNKGNFPGRFSGRQFSNSRSEMNVSTLELGDSALYLCASSLGLVIADEQFFGPGTRLTVL.

The chain couples TRBV5-5 to TRBJ2-2, with 7 bases that match TRBD1. This CDR3 is built from 17 residues. With 3 bases clipped from V and 4 bases from J, the junction kept 12 bases outside the gene matches. Per germline, CDR1 SGHKS and CDR2 YYEKEE (reference sequence). The DNA of the CDR3 is TGTGCCAGCAGCTGGGGGACAGCGGTTGGGACCACCGGGGAGCTGTTTTTT. It encodes CASSWGTAVGTTGELFF.

The rearrangement joins TRBV19 to TRBJ1-4; a possible D gene is TRBD1 (6 bases). CDR1 is LNHDA and CDR2 is SQIVND in the germline V gene (reference sequence). V dropped 5 bases and J dropped 8 bases, with 24 bases sitting between them. The CDR3 has 17 amino acids. The CDR3 region has the DNA TGTGCCAGTAGTTCCGACCCCCAGGGAGGGGGTCGGGAAAAACTGTTTTTT. It encodes CASSSDPQGGGREKLFF.

The CDR3 DNA reads as TGCGCCAGCAGTGACAGGGGGCTCGACGAGCAGTACTTC. The encoded protein is CASSDRGLDEQYF. This chain connects TRBV10-1 to TRBJ2-7; 8 bases fit TRBD1. The junction had 3 bases not matched to a gene; V was cut back by 3 bases and J by 5 bases. Germline V gene lookup returns CDR1 WNHNN and CDR2 SYGVQD (reference sequence). The CDR3 runs 13 residues.

The chain uses TRBV7-6 and TRBJ1-5; D possibly corresponds to TRBD1 (5 bases). The CDR3 is made up of 14 amino acids. V was trimmed by 5 bases and J by 0 bases, leaving 8 bases between them. Per the germline V gene, CDR1 is SGHVS and CDR2 is FNYEAQ. CDR3 region: CASSPGSSNQPQHF. The DNA for the CDR3 is TGTGCCAGCAGCCCAGGGTCTAGCAATCAGCCCCAGCATTTT. Looking up the rest from reference TRBV7-6 and TRBJ1-5 gives the full variable domain: GAGVSQSPRYKVTKRGQDVALRCDPISGHVSLYWYRQALGQGPEFLTYFNYEAQQDKSGLPNDRFSAERPEGSISTLTIQRTEQRDSAMYRCASSPGSSNQPQHFGDGTRLSIL.

This clone was seen once. This chain links TRBV4-1 with TRBJ2-1; 12 nucleotides align to TRBD2. The CDR3 runs to 16 residues. The germline V gene has CDR1 MGHRA and CDR2 YSYEKL. The trim removed 4 bases at V and 4 bases at J, leaving 5 bases unmatched. CDR3: CASSPLAGGTYNEQFF. In DNA, the CDR3 is TGCGCCAGCAGCCCCCTAGCGGGAGGGACGTACAATGAGCAGTTCTTC.

This chain uses TRBV5-5 with TRBJ1-4, with D unclear. The CDR3 extends over 16 amino acids. CDR1 is SGHKS and CDR2 is YYEKEE in the germline V gene (reference sequence). Trimming left V 0 bases short and J 3 bases short, with 12 bases between. The CDR3 is CASSLGPLRANEKLFF. The CDR3 DNA reads as TGTGCCAGCAGCTTGGGCCCCCTTAGGGCTAATGAAAAACTGTTTTTT. The full variable domain, with the rest looked up from reference TRBV5-5 and TRBJ1-4, is DAGVTQSPTHLIKTRGQQVTLRCSPISGHKSVSWYQQVLGQGPQFIFQYYEKEERGRGNFPDRFSARQFPNYSSELNVNALLLGDSALYLCASSLGPLRANEKLFFGSGTQLSVL.

The chain uses TRBV2 and TRBJ1-5; D is ambiguous. The CDR3 is 17 amino acids. Trimming shortened V by 1 base and J by 2 bases, and 15 bases separated the two germline ends. Germline values: CDR1 SNHLY, CDR2 FYNNEI. The DNA of the CDR3 is TGTGCCAGCAGTGAAGAGACGCCGGGTCGGGGCAATCAGCCCCAGCATTTT. It specifies CASSEETPGRGNQPQHF.

The gene calls are TRBV28 and TRBJ2-3; D uncertain. The CDR3 loop spans 13 amino acids. Trimming stripped 1 base from V and 4 bases from J, with 6 bases between. Germline values: CDR1 MDHEN, CDR2 SYDVKM. CDR3 in DNA: TGTGCCAGCAGTTTATCGACACCAGATACGCAGTATTTT. Encoded protein: CASSLSTPDTQYF.

The chain combines TRBV7-2 with TRBJ2-7; possible D gene TRBD2, 5 bases. The CDR3 is 15 residues long. Trimming pared 5 bases from V and 5 bases from J, leaving 19 bases between. CDR1 SGHTA and CDR2 FQGNSA come from the germline V gene. The CDR3 DNA sequence: TGTGCCAGCAGCGCTGAACTAGGGATTACCAACGAGCAGTACTTC. Amino acids: CASSAELGITNEQYF.

The chain employs TRBV18 and TRBJ2-7; TRBD2 matches at 12 bases. Looked up from germline, CDR1 is KGHSH and CDR2 is LQKENI. V lost 3 bases to trimming and J lost 1 base; unmatched junction nucleotides: 4. CDR3 size: 16 residues. CDR3 coding DNA: TGTGCCAGCTCACCGCGGACTAGCGGGATTTCCTACGAGCAGTACTTC. Amino acid sequence: CASSPRTSGISYEQYF. Using reference TRBV18 and TRBJ2-7 for the parts outside the CDR3, the full variable domain is NAGVMQNPRHLVRRRGQEARLRCSPMKGHSHVYWYRQLPEEGLKFMVYLQKENIIDESGMPKERFSAEFPKEGPSILRIQQVVRGDSAAYFCASSPRTSGISYEQYFGPGTRLTVT.

V and J are TRBV11-2 and TRBJ2-7; D gene unclear. V was trimmed by 5 bases and J by 0 bases, leaving 11 bases between them. Germline CDR1 SGHAT, CDR2 FQNNGV. The CDR3 runs to 14 residues. CDR3 protein: CASSQDPSSYEQYF. The CDR3 nucleotides are TGTGCCAGCAGCCAGGACCCGAGCTCCTACGAGCAGTACTTC. Complete variable domain (other parts from reference TRBV11-2 and TRBJ2-7): EAGVAQSPRYKIIEKRQSVAFWCNPISGHATLYWYQQILGQGPKLLIQFQNNGVVDDSQLPKDRFSAERLKGVDSTLKIQPAKLEDSAVYLCASSQDPSSYEQYFGPGTRLTVT.

The chain couples TRBV2 to TRBJ2-1; D may be TRBD2 (6 bases). This CDR3 is 12 amino acids long. V was clipped by 8 bases and J by 6 bases, with 11 bases between them. CDR1 is SNHLY and CDR2 is FYNNEI in the germline V gene. CDR3 loop: CASFWGVNEQFF. The CDR3 DNA sequence: TGTGCCAGCTTTTGGGGGGTCAATGAGCAGTTCTTC.